The 16 T cell receptor beta chains below were found in one sample sequenced in a study of blood T cell repertoires in COVID-19. Profiled with immunoSEQ multiplex PCR; TCRdb holds only in-frame clones, not every one. The profile shows approximately 450,000 clones, 75% to 90% of them singletons. The specimen sequenced was PBMCs or T cells enriched from blood (not recorded which). The source is a man aged 30-40 years who had recovered from COVID-19.

With respect to this clone: At one end the junction does not follow the germline gene, possibly because of a read error. DNA for the CDR3: TGTGCCAGCAGCCCCTCGATGGGACTAGCGGGAGCCGAGCAGTATTTC. It translates to CASSPSMGLAGAEQYF. V is TRBV7-2 and J is TRBJ2-7; 14 bases agree with TRBD2. The germline CDR1 and CDR2 sequences are SGHTA and FQGNSA. The CDR3 is 16 residues long.

V and J are TRBV3-1 (or the pseudogene TRBV3-2) and TRBJ2-6; 8 nucleotides agree with TRBD1. After removal of 2 bases from V and 4 bases from J, the junction contained 4 bases not matched to a gene. The CDR3 runs to 16 residues. From germline, CDR1 is LGHDT and CDR2 YNNKEL (reference sequence). The CDR3 nucleotides read TGTGCCAGCAGCCAATTGACAGGGGACGGGGCCAACGTCCTGACTTTC. Translated: CASSQLTGDGANVLTF.

The chain links TRBV7-6 to TRBJ2-2; maybe TRBD2 (6 bases). V lost 1 base and J lost 7, with 13 bases in between. The germline V gene encodes CDR1 SGHVS and CDR2 FNYEAQ. This CDR3 comprises 15 residues. In DNA, the CDR3 is TGTGCCAGCAGCTTAGGTCGGGGAGGAGTCGGGGAGCTGTTTTTT. Its protein is CASSLGRGGVGELFF.

This clone appeared a single time. The chain is built from TRBV28 and TRBJ2-7; 7 positions agree with TRBD1. Losses at the gene ends were 11 bases for V and 1 base for J; bases not matched to a gene: 8. The CDR3 runs 13 residues. Germline V gives CDR1 MDHEN, CDR2 SYDVKM. For the CDR3, the DNA is TGTGCCGGGGGATACAGGGGATCCTACGAGCAGTACTTC. Protein: CAGGYRGSYEQYF.

This clone appeared once. CDR3 amino acids: CASSQGGSDSPLHF. As DNA, the CDR3 is TGTGCCAGCAGCCAGGGAGGGTCTGATTCACCCCTCCACTTT. The chain joins TRBV7-3 to TRBJ1-6; TRBD1 is a possible D gene (5 bases). CDR3 length equals 14 residues. Trimming left V 5 bases short and J 8 bases short, with 13 bases between. CDR1 is SGHTA and CDR2 is FQGTGA in the germline V gene.

The gene calls are TRBV5-4 and TRBJ2-5, with 11 bases aligning to TRBD2. The trim removed 9 bases at V and 1 base at J, leaving 5 bases unmatched. There are 14 residues in the CDR3. Germline loops: CDR1 SGHNT, CDR2 YYREEE (reference sequence). CDR3 DNA sequence: TGTGCCACCAAGACTAGCGGGATCCAAGAGACCCAGTACTTC. Its protein is CATKTSGIQETQYF.

The chain employs TRBV10-3 and TRBJ1-1; perhaps TRBD1 as D (6 bases). V gave up 6 bases and J gave up 5 bases, with 10 bases separating them. The CDR3 sequence is 12 residues long. Germline V gene sequence: CDR1 ENHRY, CDR2 SYGVKD. CDR3 coding DNA: TGTGCCATCAGGGGGACATCAACTGAAGCTTTCTTT. Residues: CAIRGTSTEAFF.

Concerning this clone: The same CDR3 also results from other DNA sequences found in this sample. The rearrangement joins TRBV5-1 to TRBJ2-5; 10 bases are a match to TRBD1. J gave up 3 bases and V 4 bases, and 3 bases lay outside the gene matches. The germline CDR1 and CDR2 sequences are SGHRS and YFSETQ. The CDR3 covers 14 residues. CDR3 nucleotide sequence: TGCGCCAGCAGCCAGGGGACAGGGGAAGAGACCCAGTACTTC. Translation gives CASSQGTGEETQYF.

The chain carries TRBV7-6 and TRBJ2-1, with 12 bases matching TRBD2. The CDR3 extends over 15 amino acids. V dropped 5 bases and J dropped 9; count of bases not matched to a gene: 8. The germline V gene encodes CDR1 SGHVS and CDR2 FNYEAQ. The CDR3 DNA reads as TGTGCCAGCAGCCCACGACTAGCGGGAGCTACTGAGCAGTTCTTC. It specifies CASSPRLAGATEQFF.

The chain combines TRBV14 with TRBJ2-7; 9 bases agree with TRBD1. Germline V gene sequence: CDR1 SGHDN, CDR2 FVKESK. This CDR3 is 14 amino acids long. V was clipped by 5 bases and J by 5 bases; unmatched bases: 7. The DNA of the CDR3 is TGTGCCAGCAGCTCAGGACAGGGGTCGAACGAGCAGTACTTC. Protein product: CASSSGQGSNEQYF.

The J gene is TRBJ2-7, the V gene TRBV2; TRBD1 might be the D (5 bases). This CDR3 region has 12 residues. Deletions cut 5 bases from V and 7 bases from J, with 12 bases between. Per the germline V gene, CDR1 is SNHLY and CDR2 is FYNNEI. CDR3: CASSLGPREQYF. The DNA for the CDR3 is TGTGCCAGCAGTTTGGGGCCCCGAGAGCAGTACTTC.

The chain couples TRBV24-1 to TRBJ2-1, with D tentatively TRBD2 (5 bases). Germline CDR1 reads KGHDR; CDR2 reads SFDVKD. The CDR3 consists of 13 residues. V lost 4 bases, J lost 12 bases, and 15 bases lay in between. In DNA, the CDR3 is TGTGCCACCAGTGAATACTCAAACAGCGGGCAGTTCTTC. Encoded protein: CATSEYSNSGQFF.

J is TRBJ2-3 and V is TRBV3-1 (or the pseudogene TRBV3-2), with D possibly being TRBD2 (5 bases). CDR3 length equals 14 residues. The germline CDR1 and CDR2 sequences are LGHDT and YNNKEL (reference sequence). V was trimmed by 6 bases and J by 1 base, leaving 11 bases between them. CDR3 region: CASRHSGGTDTQYF. CDR3 nucleotides: TGTGCCAGCAGACACAGCGGAGGCACAGATACGCAGTATTTT.

This chain joins TRBV21-1 and TRBJ1-1; the table assigns TRBD1, which was not confirmed against the DNA. TRBV21-1 is classified as a pseudogene. This CDR3 spans 16 amino acids. Here the CDR3 reads CASSLTNPGQALEAFF. CDR3 sequence (DNA): TGTGCCAGCAGCCTTACAAACCCGGGACAGGCTTTGGAAGCTTTCTTT.

The chain recombines TRBV19 with TRBJ1-1; D not certain. Germline V gene sequence: CDR1 LNHDA, CDR2 SQIVND (reference sequence). V gave up 5 bases and J gave up 0 bases, with 10 bases separating them. The CDR3 length is 14 residues. The CDR3 reads CASSVVHLNTEAFF. DNA of the CDR3: TGTGCCAGTAGTGTGGTACACCTGAACACTGAAGCTTTCTTT.

The genes are TRBV5-1 and TRBJ2-7; 8 nucleotides agree with TRBD1. V lost 4 bases and J lost 0; bases outside the gene matches: 6. The length of the CDR3 is 15 residues. Germline CDR1 SGHRS, CDR2 YFSETQ. The CDR3 protein is CASSPGQGGSYEQYF. In nucleotides, the CDR3 is TGCGCCAGCAGCCCCGGACAGGGAGGCTCCTACGAGCAGTACTTC.